This T cell receptor beta chain was observed in a study of control samples from healthy donors and cancer patients. V was clipped by 8 bases and J by 1 base, with 14 bases between them. Germline lookup yields CDR1 LNHDA and CDR2 SQIVND (reference sequence). The CDR3 covers 14 residues. Generated by immunoSEQ multiplex PCR, the TCRdb table keeps only in-frame clones and is missing some. This table has some 120,000 clones, about 91% appearing once. Sequencing used blood. The sequence came from a man younger than 35 in good health. The rearrangement joins TRBV19 to TRBJ1-1, with D maybe TRBD1 (5 bases). CDR3 loop: CASRGARENTEAFF. In DNA form, the CDR3 reads TGTGCCAGTCGGGGAGCCAGGGAGAACACTGAAGCTTTCTTT.